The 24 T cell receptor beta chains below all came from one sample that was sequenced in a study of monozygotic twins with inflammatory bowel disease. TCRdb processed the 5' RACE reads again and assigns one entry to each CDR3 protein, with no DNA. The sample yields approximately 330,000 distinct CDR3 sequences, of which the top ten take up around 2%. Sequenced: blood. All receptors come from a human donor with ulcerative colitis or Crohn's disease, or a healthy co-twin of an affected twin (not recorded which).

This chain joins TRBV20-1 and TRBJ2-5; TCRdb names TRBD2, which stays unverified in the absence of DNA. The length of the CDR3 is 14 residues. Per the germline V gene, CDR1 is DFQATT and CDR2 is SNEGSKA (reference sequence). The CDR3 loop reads CSARDGAGVETQYF.

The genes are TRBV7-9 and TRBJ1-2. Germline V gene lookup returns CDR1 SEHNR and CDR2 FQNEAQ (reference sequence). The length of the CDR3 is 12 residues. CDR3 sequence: CASSLQVYGYTF.

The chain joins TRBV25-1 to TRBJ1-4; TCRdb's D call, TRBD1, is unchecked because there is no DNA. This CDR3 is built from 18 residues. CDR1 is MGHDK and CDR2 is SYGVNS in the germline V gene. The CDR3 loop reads CASSSTRAGGATNEKLFF. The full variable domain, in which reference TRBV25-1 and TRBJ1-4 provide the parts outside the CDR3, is EADIYQTPRYLVIGTGKKITLECSQTMGHDKMYWYQQDPGMELHLIHYSYGVNSTEKGDLSSESTVSRIRTEHFPLTLESARPSHTSQYLCASSSTRAGGATNEKLFFGSGTQLSVL.

Here the CDR3 reads CASSQDEGTNTEAFF. V is TRBV4-2 and J is TRBJ1-1. Germline V CDR1 and CDR2: LGHNA, YNFKEQ. The CDR3 is 15 residues long.

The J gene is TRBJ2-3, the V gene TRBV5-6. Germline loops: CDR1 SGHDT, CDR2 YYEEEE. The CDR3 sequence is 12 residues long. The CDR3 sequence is CASSLRRSTQYF.

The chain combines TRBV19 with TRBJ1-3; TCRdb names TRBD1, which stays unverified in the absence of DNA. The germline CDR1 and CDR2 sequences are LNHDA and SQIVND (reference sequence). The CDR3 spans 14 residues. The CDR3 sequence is CASMTGPAGNTIYF. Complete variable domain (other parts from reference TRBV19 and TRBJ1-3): DGGITQSPKYLFRKEGQNVTLSCEQNLNHDAMYWYRQDPGQGLRLIYYSQIVNDFQKGDIAEGYSVSREKKESFPLTVTSAQKNPTAFYLCASMTGPAGNTIYFGEGSWLTVV.

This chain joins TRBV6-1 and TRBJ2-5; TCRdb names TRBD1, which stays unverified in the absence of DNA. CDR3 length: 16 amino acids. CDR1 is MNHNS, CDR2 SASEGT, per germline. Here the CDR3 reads CASGPRDPGGKETQYF.

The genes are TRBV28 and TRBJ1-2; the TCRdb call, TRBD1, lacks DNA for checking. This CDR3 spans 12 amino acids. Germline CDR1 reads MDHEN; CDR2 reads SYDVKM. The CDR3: CASGTVVYGYTF.

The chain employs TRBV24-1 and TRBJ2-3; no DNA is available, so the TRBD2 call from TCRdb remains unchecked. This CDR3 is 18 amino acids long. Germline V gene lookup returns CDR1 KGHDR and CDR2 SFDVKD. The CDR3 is CATSAPKGVAGPTDTQYF.

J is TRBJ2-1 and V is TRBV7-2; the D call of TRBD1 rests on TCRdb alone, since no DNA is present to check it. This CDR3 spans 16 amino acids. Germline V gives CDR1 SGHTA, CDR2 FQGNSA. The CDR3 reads CASLIAPLGGHNEQFF.

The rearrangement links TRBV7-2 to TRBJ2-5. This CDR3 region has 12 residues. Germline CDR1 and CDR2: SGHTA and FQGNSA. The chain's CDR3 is CASSQGKETQYF.

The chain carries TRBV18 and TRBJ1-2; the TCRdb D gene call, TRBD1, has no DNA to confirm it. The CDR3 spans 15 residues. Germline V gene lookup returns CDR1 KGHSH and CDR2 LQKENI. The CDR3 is CASSLEDRGSNGYTF.

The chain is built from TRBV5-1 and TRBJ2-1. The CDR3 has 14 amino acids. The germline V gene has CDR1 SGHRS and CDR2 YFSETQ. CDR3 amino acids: CASSLYESYNEQFF.

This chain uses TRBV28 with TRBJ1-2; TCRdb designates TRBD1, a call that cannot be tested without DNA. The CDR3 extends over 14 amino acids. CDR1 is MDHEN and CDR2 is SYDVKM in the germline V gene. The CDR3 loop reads CASRTLTGGHGYTF.

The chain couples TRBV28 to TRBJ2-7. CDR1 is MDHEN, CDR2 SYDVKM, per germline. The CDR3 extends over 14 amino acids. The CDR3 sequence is CASRGILSSYEQYF. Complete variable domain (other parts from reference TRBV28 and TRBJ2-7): DVKVTQSSRYLVKRTGEKVFLECVQDMDHENMFWYRQDPGLGLRLIYFSYDVKMKEKGDIPEGYSVSREKKERFSLILESASTNQTSMYLCASRGILSSYEQYFGPGTRLTVT.

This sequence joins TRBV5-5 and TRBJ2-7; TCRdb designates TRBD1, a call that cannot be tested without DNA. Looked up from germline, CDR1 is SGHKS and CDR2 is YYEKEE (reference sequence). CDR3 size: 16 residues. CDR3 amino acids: CASRHAQGTKVYEQYF.

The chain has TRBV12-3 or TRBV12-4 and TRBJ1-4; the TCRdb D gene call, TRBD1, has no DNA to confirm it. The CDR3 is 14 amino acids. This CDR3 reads CASSIRGSGEKLFF.

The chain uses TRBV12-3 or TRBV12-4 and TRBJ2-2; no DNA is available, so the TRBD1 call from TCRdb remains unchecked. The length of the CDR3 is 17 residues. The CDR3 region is CASSLTPRTHNTGELFF.

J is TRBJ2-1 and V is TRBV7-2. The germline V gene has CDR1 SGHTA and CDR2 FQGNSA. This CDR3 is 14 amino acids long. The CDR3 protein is CASSLRLPGDEQFF.

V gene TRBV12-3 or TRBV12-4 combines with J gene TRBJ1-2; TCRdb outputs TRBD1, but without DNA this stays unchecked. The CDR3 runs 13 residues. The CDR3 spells CASSPWGAGGYTF.

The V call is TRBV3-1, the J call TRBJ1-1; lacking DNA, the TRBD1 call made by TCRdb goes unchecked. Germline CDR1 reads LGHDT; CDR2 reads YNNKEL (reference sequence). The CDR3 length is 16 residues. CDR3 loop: CATGTGGPIMNTEAFF.

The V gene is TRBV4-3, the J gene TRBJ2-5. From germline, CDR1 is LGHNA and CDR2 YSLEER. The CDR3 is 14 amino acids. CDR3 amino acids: CASSIRVFEETQYF.

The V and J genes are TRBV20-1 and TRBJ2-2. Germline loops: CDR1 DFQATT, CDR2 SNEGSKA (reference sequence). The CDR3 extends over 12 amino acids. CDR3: CSARGDTGELFF.

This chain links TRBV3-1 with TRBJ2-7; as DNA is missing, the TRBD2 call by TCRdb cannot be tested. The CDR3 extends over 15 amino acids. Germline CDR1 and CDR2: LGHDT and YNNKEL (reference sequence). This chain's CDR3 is CASSQGREGVSGQYF.